This TCR beta chain appears in the sequencing data of a study of shared clonotypes between healthy human individuals. Findings and caveats of the study: For naive CD4 cells, 4% to 5% of clonotypes were shared across a handful of donors. The study found lower generation probabilities in non-shared clonotypes than in those shared by all four donors.

Terminally differentiated effector memory CD45RA+ cells were left out of the naive CD8 fraction, which was CD45RO-negative and positively selected for CCR7. A remark on this clone: Its antigen is undetermined.

The germline V gene encodes CDR1 SGHVS and CDR2 FQNEAQ. This CDR3 region has 19 residues. V lost 4 bases to trimming and J lost 3 bases, with 26 bases between them. Here immunoSEQ multiplex PCR was the method, and the copy in TCRdb shows in-frame clones only, minus some. The sample gives 1.5 million to 2.5 million clones, about 95% of which show up once; approximately 1.2% is in the top ten. Sample: naive CD8+ T cells sorted from blood. This chain links TRBV7-8 with TRBJ2-3; TRBD2 might be the D (5 bases). The TCR sequence derives from a man in his late teens or twenties in good health. CDR3 nucleotide sequence: TGTGCCAGCAGCTATGGAGCATACGGAGGCCAACCATTTACAGATACGCAGTATTTT. Translation: CASSYGAYGGQPFTDTQYF.